A single sample is the source of the 5 T cell receptor beta chains below, sequenced in a study of cytomegalovirus exposure and HLA in healthy donors. The study ran its PCR with 60 Vbeta and 13 Jbeta primers. The data were produced by immunoSEQ multiplex PCR, yet TCRdb's version contains in-frame clones alone and is incomplete. The sample has 200,000 to 250,000 clones; 65% to 85% are singletons. The sequenced sample consisted of PBMCs. The receptors stem from a boy aged 2 to 10 in good health and CMV-seronegative.

This clone turned up a few times. The CDR3 region has the DNA TGTGCCTGGGGGGGACAGGGTGTCTACGAGCAGTACTTC. Amino acids: CAWGGQGVYEQYF. The V and J genes are TRBV30 and TRBJ2-7, with 9 bases lining up with TRBD1. V was pared by 5 bases and J by 3 bases, with 5 bases of the junction left unmatched. The germline CDR1 and CDR2 sequences are GTSNPN and SVGIG (reference sequence). This CDR3 region has 13 residues.

The rearrangement joins TRBV4-2 to TRBJ2-2, with TRBD1 as a possible D gene (5 bases). Trimming took off 0 bases at V and 6 bases at J, with 8 bases between the two ends. The V gene's germline CDR1 is LGHNA and CDR2 YNFKEQ. The CDR3 sequence is 14 residues long. The CDR3 is CASSQDFRAGELFF. Here the CDR3 DNA reads TGTGCCAGCAGCCAAGATTTCAGGGCCGGGGAGCTGTTTTTT.

CDR3 amino acids: CSAWQSGEQFF. CDR3 bases: TGCAGTGCTTGGCAGTCGGGTGAGCAGTTCTTC. V gene TRBV20-1 combines with J gene TRBJ2-1; D call uncertain. The CDR3 sequence is 11 residues long. The V end lost 5 bases, the J end lost 9 bases, and 11 bases lay between the germline ends. Germline V gene data show CDR1 as DFQATT and CDR2 as SNEGSKA (reference sequence).

This chain uses TRBV27 with TRBJ1-6; 9 bases map to TRBD1. The germline V gene has CDR1 MNHEY and CDR2 SMNVEV (reference sequence). Trimming took 3 bases from V and 10 from J; bases not matched to a gene: 10. The CDR3 spans 16 residues. The CDR3 loop reads CASSFEPGQGQSPLHF. CDR3 nucleotide sequence: TGTGCCAGCAGTTTCGAGCCGGGACAGGGACAATCACCCCTCCACTTT.

This rearrangement joins TRBV5-6 to TRBJ2-2; D is possibly TRBD1 (6 bases). The CDR3 sequence is 15 residues long. Per germline, CDR1 SGHDT and CDR2 YYEEEE. Trimming removed 0 bases at V and 0 bases at J, with 6 bases between. The chain's CDR3 is CASSLDRANTGELFF. The DNA of the CDR3 is TGTGCCAGCAGCTTGGACAGGGCGAACACCGGGGAGCTGTTTTTT. Full variable domain (outside the CDR3, taken from reference TRBV5-6 and TRBJ2-2): DAGVTQSPTHLIKTRGQQVTLRCSPKSGHDTVSWYQQALGQGPQFIFQYYEEEERQRGNFPDRFSGHQFPNYSSELNVNALLLGDSALYLCASSLDRANTGELFFGEGSRLTVL.